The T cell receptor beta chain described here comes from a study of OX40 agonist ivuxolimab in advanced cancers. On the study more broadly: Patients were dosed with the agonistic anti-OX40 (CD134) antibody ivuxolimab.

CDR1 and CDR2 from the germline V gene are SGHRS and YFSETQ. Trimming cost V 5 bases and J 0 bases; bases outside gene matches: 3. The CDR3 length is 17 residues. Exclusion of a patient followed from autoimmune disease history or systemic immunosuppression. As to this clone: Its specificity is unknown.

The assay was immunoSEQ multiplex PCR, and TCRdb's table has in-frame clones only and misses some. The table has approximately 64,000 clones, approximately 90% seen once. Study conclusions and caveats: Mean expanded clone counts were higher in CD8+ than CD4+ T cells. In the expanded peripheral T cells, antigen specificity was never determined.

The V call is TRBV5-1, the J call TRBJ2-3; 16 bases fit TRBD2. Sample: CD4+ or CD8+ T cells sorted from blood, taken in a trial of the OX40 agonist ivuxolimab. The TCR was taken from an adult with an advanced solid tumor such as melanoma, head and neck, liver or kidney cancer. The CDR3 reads CASSRGLAGGSTDTQYF. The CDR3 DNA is TGCGCCAGCAGTCGGGGACTAGCGGGAGGGAGCACAGATACGCAGTATTTT.